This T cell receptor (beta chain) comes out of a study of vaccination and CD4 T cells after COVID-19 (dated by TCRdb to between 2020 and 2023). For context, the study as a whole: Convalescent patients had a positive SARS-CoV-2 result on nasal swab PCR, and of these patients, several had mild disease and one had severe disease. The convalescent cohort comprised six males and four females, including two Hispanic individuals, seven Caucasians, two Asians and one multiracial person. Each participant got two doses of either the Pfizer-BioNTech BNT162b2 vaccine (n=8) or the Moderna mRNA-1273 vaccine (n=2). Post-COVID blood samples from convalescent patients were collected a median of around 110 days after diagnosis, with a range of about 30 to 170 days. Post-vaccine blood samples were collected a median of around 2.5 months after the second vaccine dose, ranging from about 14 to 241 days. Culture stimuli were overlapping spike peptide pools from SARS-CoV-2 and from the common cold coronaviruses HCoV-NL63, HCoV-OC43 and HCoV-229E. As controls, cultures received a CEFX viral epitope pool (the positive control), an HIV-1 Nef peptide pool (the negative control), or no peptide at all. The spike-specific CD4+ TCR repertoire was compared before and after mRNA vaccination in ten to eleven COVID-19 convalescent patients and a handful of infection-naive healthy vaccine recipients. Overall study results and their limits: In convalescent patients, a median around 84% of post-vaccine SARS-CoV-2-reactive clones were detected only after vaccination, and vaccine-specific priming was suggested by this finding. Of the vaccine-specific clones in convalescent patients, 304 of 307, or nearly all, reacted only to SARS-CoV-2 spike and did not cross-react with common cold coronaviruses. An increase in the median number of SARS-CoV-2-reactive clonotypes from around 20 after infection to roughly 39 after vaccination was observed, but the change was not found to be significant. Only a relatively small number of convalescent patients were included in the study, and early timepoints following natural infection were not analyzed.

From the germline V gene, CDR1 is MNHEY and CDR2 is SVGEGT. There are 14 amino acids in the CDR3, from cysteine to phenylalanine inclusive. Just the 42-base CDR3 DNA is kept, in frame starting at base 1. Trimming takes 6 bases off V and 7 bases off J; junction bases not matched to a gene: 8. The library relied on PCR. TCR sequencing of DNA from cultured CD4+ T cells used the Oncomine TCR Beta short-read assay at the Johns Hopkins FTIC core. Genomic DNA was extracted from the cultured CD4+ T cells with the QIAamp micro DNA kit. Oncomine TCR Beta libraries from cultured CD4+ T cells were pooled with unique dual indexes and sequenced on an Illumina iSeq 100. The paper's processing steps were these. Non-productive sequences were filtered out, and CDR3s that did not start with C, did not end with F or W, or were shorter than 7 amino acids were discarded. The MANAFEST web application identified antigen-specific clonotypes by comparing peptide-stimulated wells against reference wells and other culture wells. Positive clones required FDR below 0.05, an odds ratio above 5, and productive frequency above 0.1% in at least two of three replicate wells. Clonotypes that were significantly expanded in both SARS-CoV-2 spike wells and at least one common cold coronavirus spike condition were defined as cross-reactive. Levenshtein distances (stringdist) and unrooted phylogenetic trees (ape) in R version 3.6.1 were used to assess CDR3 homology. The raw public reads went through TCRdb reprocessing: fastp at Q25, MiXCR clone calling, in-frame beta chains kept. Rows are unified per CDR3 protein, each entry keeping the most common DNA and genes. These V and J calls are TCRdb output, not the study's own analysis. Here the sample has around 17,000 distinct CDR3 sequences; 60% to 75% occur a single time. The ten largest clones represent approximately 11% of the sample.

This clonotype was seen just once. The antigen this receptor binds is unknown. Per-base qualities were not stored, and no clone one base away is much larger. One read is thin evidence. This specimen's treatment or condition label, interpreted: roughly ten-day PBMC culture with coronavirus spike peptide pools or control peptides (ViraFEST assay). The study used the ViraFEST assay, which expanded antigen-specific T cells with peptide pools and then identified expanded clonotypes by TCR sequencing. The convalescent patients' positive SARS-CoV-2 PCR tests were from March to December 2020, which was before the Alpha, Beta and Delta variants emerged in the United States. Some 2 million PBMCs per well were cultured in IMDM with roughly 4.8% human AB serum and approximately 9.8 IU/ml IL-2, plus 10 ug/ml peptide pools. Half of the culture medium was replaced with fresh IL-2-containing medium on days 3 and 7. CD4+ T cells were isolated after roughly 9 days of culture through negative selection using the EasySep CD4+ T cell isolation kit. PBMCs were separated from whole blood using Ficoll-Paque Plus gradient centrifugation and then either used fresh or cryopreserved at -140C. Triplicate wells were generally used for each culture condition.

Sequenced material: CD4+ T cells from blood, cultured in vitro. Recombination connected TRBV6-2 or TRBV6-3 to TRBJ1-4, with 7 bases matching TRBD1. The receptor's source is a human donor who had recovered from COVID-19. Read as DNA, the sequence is TGTGCCAGCAGAAGACAGGGTGGAGGTGAAAAACTGTTTTTT. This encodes CASRRQGGGEKLFF.